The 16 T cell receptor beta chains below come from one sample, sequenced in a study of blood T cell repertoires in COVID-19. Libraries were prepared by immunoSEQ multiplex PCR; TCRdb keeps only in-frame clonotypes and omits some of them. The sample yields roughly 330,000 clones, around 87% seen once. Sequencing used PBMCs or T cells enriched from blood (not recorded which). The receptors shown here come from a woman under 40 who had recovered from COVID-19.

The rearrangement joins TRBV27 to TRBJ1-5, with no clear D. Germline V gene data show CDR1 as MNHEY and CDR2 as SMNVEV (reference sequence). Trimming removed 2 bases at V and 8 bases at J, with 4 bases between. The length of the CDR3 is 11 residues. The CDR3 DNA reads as TGTGCCAGCAGTTTAACAAAGCCCCAGCATTTT. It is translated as CASSLTKPQHF.

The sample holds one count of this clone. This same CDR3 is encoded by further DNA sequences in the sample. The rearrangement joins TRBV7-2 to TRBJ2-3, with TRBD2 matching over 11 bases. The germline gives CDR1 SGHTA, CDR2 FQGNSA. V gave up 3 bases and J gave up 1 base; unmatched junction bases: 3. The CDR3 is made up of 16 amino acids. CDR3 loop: CASSLTSGVGTDTQYF. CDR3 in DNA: TGTGCCAGCAGCTTGACTAGCGGGGTAGGCACAGATACGCAGTATTTT.

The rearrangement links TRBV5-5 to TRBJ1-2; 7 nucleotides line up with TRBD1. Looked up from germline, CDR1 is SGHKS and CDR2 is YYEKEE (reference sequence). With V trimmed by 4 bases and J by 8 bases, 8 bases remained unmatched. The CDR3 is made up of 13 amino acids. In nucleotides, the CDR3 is TGTGCCAGCAGCCGAACAGGGGCCGAGGGCTACACCTTC. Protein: CASSRTGAEGYTF. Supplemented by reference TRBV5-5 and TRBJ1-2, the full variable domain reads DAGVTQSPTHLIKTRGQQVTLRCSPISGHKSVSWYQQVLGQGPQFIFQYYEKEERGRGNFPDRFSARQFPNYSSELNVNALLLGDSALYLCASSRTGAEGYTFGSGTRLTVV.

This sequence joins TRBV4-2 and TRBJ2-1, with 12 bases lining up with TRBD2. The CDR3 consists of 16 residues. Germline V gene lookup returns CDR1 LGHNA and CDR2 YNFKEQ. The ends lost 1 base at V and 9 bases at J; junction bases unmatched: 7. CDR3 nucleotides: TGTGCCAGCAGCCAAGTCCTAGCGGGGGGGCCTAGTGAGCAGTTCTTC. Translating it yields CASSQVLAGGPSEQFF.

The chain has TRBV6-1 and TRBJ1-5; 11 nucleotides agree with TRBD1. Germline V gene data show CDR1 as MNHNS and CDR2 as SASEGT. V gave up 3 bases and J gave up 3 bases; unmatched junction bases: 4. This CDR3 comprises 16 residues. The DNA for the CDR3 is TGTGCCAGCAGTGACCGGGACAGGGGGACCAATCAGCCCCAGCATTTT. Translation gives CASSDRDRGTNQPQHF.

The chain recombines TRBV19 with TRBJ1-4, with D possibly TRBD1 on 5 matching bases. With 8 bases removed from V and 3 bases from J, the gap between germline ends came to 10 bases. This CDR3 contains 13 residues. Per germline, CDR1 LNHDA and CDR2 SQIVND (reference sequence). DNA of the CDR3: TGTGCCAGTGGCCAGGGCTCTAATGAAAAACTGTTTTTT. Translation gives CASGQGSNEKLFF.

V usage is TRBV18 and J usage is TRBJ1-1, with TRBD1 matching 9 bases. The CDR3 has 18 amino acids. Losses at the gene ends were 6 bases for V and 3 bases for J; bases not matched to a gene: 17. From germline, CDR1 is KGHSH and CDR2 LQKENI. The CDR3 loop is CASSPQPGTGLMYTEAFF. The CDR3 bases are TGTGCCAGCTCCCCCCAACCCGGGACAGGGTTGATGTACACTGAAGCTTTCTTT.

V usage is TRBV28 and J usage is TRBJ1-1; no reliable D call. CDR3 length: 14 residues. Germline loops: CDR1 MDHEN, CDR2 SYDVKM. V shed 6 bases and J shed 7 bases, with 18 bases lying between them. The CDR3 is CASRPPGAILEAFF. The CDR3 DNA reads TGTGCCAGCAGGCCGCCGGGAGCTATCCTTGAAGCTTTCTTT.

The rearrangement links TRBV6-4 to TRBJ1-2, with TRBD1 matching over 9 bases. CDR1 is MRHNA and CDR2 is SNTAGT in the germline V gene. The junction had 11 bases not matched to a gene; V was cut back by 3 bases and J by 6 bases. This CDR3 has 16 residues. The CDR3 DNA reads TGTGCCAGCAGTGAGCAAACCGGGACAGGGTACGATGGCTACACCTTC. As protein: CASSEQTGTGYDGYTF.

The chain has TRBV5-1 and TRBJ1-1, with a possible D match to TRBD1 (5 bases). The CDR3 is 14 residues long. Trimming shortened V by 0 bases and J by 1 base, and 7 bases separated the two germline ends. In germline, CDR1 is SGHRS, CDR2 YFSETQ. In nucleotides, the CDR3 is TGCGCCAGCAGCTTGGGACAGTCGAACACTGAAGCTTTCTTT. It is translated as CASSLGQSNTEAFF.

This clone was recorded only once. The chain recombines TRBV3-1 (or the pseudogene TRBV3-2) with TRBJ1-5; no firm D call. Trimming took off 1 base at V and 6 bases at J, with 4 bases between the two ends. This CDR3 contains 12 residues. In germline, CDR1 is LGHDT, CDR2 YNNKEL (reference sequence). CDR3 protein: CASSQGAQPQHF. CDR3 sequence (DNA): TGTGCCAGCAGCCAAGGCGCTCAGCCCCAGCATTTT.

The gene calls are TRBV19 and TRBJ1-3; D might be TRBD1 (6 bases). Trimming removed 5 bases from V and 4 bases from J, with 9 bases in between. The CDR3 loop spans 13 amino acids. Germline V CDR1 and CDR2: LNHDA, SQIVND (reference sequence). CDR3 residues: CASSPTGGNTIYF. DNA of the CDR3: TGTGCCAGTAGTCCTACAGGGGGAAACACCATATATTTT.

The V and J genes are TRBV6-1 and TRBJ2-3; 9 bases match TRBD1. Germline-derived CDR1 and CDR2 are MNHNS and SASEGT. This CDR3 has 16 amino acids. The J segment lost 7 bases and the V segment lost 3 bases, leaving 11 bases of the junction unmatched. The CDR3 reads CASSDTGTGTRYTQYF. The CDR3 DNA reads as TGTGCCAGCAGTGACACCGGGACAGGGACTCGATATACGCAGTATTTT.

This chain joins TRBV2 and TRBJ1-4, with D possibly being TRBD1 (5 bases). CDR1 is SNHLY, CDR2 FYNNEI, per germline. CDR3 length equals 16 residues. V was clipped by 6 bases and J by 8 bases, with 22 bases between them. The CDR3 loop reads CASRTLLGGATEKLFF. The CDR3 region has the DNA TGTGCCAGCAGGACCCTTTTAGGTGGGGCGACAGAAAAACTGTTTTTT.

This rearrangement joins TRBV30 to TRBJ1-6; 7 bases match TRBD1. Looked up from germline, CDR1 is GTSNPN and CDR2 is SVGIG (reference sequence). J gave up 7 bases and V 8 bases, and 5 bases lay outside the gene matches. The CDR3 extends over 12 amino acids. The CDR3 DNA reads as TGTGCCCTAGGGGGCAGGAATTCACCCCTCCACTTT. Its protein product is CALGGRNSPLHF. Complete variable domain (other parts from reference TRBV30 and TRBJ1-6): SQTIHQWPATLVQPVGSPLSLECTVEGTSNPNLYWYRQAAGRGLQLLFYSVGIGQISSEVPQNLSASRPQDRQFILSSKKLLLSDSGFYLCALGGRNSPLHFGNGTRLTVT.

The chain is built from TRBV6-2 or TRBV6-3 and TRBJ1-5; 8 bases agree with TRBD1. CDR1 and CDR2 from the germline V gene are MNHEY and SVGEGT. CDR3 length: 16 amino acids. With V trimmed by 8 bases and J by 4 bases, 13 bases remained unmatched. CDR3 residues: CASGRFGQGINQPQHF. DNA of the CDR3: TGTGCCAGCGGCCGCTTTGGACAGGGAATTAATCAGCCCCAGCATTTT.